This T cell receptor beta chain was observed in a study of identical twins (dated by TCRdb to about 2016). Describing the broader study: To test whether fetal clonotypes persist, the study used deep sequencing on TCR alpha and beta repertoires from monozygotic twins, unrelated adults of various ages, and cord blood. Replicate twin experiments were performed at different times using different library preparation protocols to rule out contamination.

Of note for this clonotype: It lacks a known antigen. No base quality values were provided; no much bigger clone lies one nucleotide off.

V was cut back by 8 bases and J by 2 bases, leaving a gap of 15 bases between them. Its CDR3 holds 14 amino acids, cysteine through phenylalanine. Only the CDR3 region is kept as DNA, spanning 42 bases read in frame from base 1. The germline V gene provides CDR1 SNHLY and CDR2 FYNNEI. Every donor in the study was a healthy Caucasian. Three pairs of female monozygotic twins, all aged 18 to 29 years, were included in the twin cohort. The RNA used for TCR libraries was isolated from peripheral blood mononuclear cells. Library prep was done by 5' RACE. Sequencing relied on an Illumina HiSeq 2000. A universal primer binding site was introduced by template switching, and a unique molecular identifier was present in the final cDNA, enabling accurate counting of TCR cDNA molecules. First-strand cDNA for TCR alpha and beta chains was synthesized from specific primers in the conserved constant-segment region. Each cDNA library was double barcoded, with a SMART-Mk sample barcode plus Illumina barcodes, to control for contamination. Two successive PCR steps introduced TruSeq adapter sequences along with Illumina sample barcodes. Sequencing of the TCR alpha and beta cDNA libraries was done on the Illumina HiSeq platform using custom primers. From the authors' description of their analysis: Unique molecular identifiers were extracted from raw reads with MiGEC, and CDR3 positions were determined with MiXCR. For each individual, recombination models were inferred using an EM algorithm with the repgenHMM and IGoR tools. Shared clonotypes were analyzed with the tcR package in R, and sharing was normalized by the product of cloneset sizes. To study raw recombination free of thymic and clonal selection effects, out-of-frame nonproductive sequences were analyzed. Through fastp at Q25 and MiXCR, TCRdb rebuilt clones from the public reads, retaining in-frame beta chains. Every distinct CDR3 protein forms one entry, paired with its most common genes and DNA. The V and J calls were determined by TCRdb, not by the authors. The sample table contains about 660,000 distinct CDR3 sequences; only one count was recorded for 8.6% of them. The leading ten clones occupy 0.75% to 1% of the sample.

On the study overall, not on this receptor specifically: Abundant cord blood beta clonotypes carried fewer insertions; young adult naive repertoires showed a weaker similar trend, while memory repertoires showed none. Recombination models systematically underestimated out-of-frame TCR alpha sharing in monozygotic twins but agreed with sharing between unrelated individuals. Excess twin sharing in beta out-of-frame sequences was weaker because fewer shared sequences lowered the signal-to-noise ratio. Compared with coincidental sharing between unrelated individuals, an excess of low generation-probability sequences was observed among out-of-frame TCR alpha sequences shared between twins. Zero-insertion analyses could be partly confounded by invariant T cells such as MAIT and iNKT, though diverse VJ usage argued against such confounding for most clonotypes. Because the same donors could not be followed over many years, the conclusions depended on cross-sectional statistical analysis.

These data were also filed under a second study, of yellow fever vaccine responses in identical twins. The second publication reports: The T cell response to vaccination in identical twins was reported by the authors to appear partly convergent and partly personalized. The study precisely tracked vaccine-responding T cell clones in identical twins.

The sequence is built from TRBV2 and TRBJ2-5, with no reliable assignment of the D segment. The sequence derives from a young woman in good health. Sequencing input: PBMCs. The DNA sequence is given as TGTGCCAGCCTAGAGAGATTCGTTCAAGAGACCCAGTACTTC. Its translation is CASLERFVQETQYF.